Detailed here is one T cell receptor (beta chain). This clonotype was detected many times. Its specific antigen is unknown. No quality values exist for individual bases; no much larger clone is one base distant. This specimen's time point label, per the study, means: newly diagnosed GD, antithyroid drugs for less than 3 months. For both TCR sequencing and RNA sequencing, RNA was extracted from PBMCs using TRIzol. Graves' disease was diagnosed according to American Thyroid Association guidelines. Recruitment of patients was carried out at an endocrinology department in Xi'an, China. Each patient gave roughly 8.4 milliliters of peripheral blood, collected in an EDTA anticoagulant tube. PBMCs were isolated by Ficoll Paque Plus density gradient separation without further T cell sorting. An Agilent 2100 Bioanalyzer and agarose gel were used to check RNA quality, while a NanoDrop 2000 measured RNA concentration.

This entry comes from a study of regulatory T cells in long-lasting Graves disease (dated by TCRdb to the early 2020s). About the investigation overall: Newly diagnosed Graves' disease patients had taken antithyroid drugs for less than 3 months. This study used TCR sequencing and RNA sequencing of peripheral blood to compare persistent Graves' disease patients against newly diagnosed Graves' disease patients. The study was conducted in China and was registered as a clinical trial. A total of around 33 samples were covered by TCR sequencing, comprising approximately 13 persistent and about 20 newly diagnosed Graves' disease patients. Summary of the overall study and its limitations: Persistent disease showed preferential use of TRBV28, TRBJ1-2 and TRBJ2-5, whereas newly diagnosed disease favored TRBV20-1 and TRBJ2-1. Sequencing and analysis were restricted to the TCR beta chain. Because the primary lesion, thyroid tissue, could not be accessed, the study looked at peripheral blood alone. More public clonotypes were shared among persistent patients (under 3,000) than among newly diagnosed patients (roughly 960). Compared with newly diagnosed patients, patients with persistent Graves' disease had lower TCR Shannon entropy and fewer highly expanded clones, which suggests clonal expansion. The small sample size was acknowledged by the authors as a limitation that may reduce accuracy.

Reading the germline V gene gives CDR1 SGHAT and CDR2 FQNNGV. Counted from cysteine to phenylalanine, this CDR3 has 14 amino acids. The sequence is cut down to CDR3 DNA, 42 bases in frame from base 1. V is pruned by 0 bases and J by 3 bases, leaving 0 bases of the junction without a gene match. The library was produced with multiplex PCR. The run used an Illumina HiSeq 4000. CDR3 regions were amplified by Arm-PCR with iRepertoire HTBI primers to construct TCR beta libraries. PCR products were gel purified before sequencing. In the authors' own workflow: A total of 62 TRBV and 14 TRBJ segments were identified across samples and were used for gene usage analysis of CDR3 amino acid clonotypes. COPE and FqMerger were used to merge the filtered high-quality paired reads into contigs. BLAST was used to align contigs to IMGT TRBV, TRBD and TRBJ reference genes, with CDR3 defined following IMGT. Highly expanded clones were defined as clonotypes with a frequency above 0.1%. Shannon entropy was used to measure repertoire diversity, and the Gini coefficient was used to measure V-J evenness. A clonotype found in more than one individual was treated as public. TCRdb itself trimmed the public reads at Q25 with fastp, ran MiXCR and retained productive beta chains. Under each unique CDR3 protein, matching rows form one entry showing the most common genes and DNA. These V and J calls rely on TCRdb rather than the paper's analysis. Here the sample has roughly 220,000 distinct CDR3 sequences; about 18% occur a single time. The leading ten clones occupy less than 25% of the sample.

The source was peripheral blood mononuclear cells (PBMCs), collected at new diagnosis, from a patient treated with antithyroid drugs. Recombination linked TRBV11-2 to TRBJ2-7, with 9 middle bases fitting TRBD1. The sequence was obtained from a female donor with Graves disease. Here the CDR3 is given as CASSLETGGYEQYF. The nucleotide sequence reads TGTGCCAGCAGCTTAGAGACAGGGGGCTACGAGCAGTACTTC.